The present T cell receptor beta chain was sequenced within a study of vaccination effects on CD4 cells after COVID-19 (dated by TCRdb to between 2020 and 2023). As for the study more broadly: Post-vaccine samples across the study were collected a median of 72 days after the second dose, with a range of 14 to 241. The full study included roughly 11 COVID-19 convalescent patients and several SARS-CoV-2-naive healthy vaccine recipients. In the study, cultures from other donors were sequenced using the Oncomine TCR Beta short-read assay on an Illumina iSeq 100. SARS-CoV-2 spike-specific CD4+ TCR repertoires from before and after mRNA vaccination were compared in COVID-19 convalescent patients and in infection-naive vaccine recipients.

The protocol used for the library was the immunoSEQ multiplex PCR assay. TCR beta CDR3 sequencing was performed on DNA from the cultured, isolated CD4+ T cells. The study's own analysis went as follows. The analysis removed non-productive TCR sequences, trimmed reads to the CDR3 region, and retained only CDR3s that were 7 or more amino acids long. The MANAFEST web app was used to identify antigen-specific clonotypes by comparing expansion in peptide wells with expansion in reference cultures. Positive clones required FDR<0.05 expansion versus reference and all other wells, odds ratio above 5, and frequency above 0.1% in two replicate wells. A clonotype was defined as cross-reactive if the clonotype was significantly expanded both in SARS-CoV-2 spike wells and in at least one common cold coronavirus spike condition. Using the stringdist R package, CDR3 similarity was measured by Levenshtein distance, and unrooted trees were constructed with ape in R 3.6.1. As stored in TCRdb, this immuneACCESS dataset retains in-frame rearrangements with V and J assigned. A fraction of the clones does not appear; measured against another copy, unresolved V genes explain less than half of the discrepancy, and the remainder lacks a known reason. V and J calls and clone size are copied from that table; D and trimming were computed from the DNA. This sample gives about 24,000 clones in total; roughly 76% of them show up just once. Of the sample, 5.6% falls within the top ten clones.

Cut back by 3 bases and 2 bases, the V and J ends lie 8 bases apart. In the germline V gene, CDR1 corresponds to KGHSH and CDR2 to LQKENI. From the cysteine up to the phenylalanine, the CDR3 has a length of 14 residues. The retained sequence is limited to the CDR3, 42 bases, with the frame set at the first base. In the ViraFEST assay, PBMC were stimulated with viral peptide pools, and antigen-specific CD4+ T cell clonotypes were then identified by expansion using TCR sequencing. After around ten days of culture, CD4+ T cells were isolated with the EasySep CD4+ T cell isolation kit. Each participant got two doses of an mRNA SARS-CoV-2 vaccine, either BNT162b2 or mRNA-1273. The absence of prior SARS-CoV-2 infection in healthy vaccine recipients was confirmed by negative nucleocapsid antibodies before and after vaccination. Each well held 2 million to 2.5 million PBMC cultured in IMDM containing approximately 5.2% human AB serum, roughly 9.6 IU/ml IL-2 and gentamicin, along with about 10 ug/ml peptides. On days 3 and 7, half of the culture medium was replaced with fresh IL-2-containing medium. Unless otherwise noted, each peptide stimulation condition was cultured in triplicate wells. PBMC were separated from whole blood using Ficoll-Paque Plus gradient centrifugation and were then either cryopreserved at -140C or used fresh. The overlapping peptide pools covered the spike proteins of SARS-CoV-2 and of the common cold coronaviruses HCoV-NL63, HCoV-OC43 and HCoV-229E. Genomic DNA was extracted from cultured CD4+ T cells with the QIAamp micro DNA kit.

This clone has just a few counts. This clone's antigen is unknown. Nothing much larger sits one base from this clone, and base qualities are not available. Summary of the overall study and its limitations: In healthy vaccine recipients, vaccine-induced clones were almost all SARS-CoV-2 mono-reactive, with only 1 of 255 being cross-reactive with common cold coronaviruses. Clones induced by infection and clones induced by vaccination both contracted markedly at late timepoints after vaccination, which fits with T cell responses waning over time. The study was limited by a small number of convalescent patients and lacked early post-infection timepoints.

The clonotype originates from a human donor who received a COVID-19 vaccine. Some clones in this sample may be carry-over from other donors' samples. Rearrangement joined TRBV18 to TRBJ1-3; the D gene is perhaps TRBD1, from 5 matching bases. The input for sequencing was CD4+ T cells from PBMCs cultured with SARS-CoV-2 spike peptides, taken after COVID-19 vaccination. This specimen's cell subset or site label, interpreted: SARS-CoV-2 spike overlapping peptide pool stimulation. CDR3 sequence: CASSPGQAGNTIYF. The nucleotide sequence reads TGTGCCAGCTCACCTGGACAAGCTGGAAACACCATATATTTT.